This TCR beta chain was identified in a study of blood T cell repertoires in COVID-19. On the study more broadly: T cells, B-cell-depleted T cells, or PBMCs supplied cDNA or gDNA.

Germline V CDR1 and CDR2: MDHEN, SYDVKM. With V trimmed by 6 bases and J by 10 bases, 5 bases remained unmatched. The CDR3 has 14 residues. Some clones are missing from TCRdb's copy, which holds only in-frame ones; the method was immunoSEQ multiplex PCR. The repertoire holds approximately 35,000 clones, with 85% as singletons. The chain links TRBV28 to TRBJ2-1; 14 bases align to TRBD2. Input material: peripheral blood. This sequence originates from a man in his sixties with active COVID-19. The CDR3 here is CASSRTSGRWEQFF. The CDR3 nucleotides read TGTGCCAGCAGCCGGACTAGCGGGAGGTGGGAGCAGTTCTTC.